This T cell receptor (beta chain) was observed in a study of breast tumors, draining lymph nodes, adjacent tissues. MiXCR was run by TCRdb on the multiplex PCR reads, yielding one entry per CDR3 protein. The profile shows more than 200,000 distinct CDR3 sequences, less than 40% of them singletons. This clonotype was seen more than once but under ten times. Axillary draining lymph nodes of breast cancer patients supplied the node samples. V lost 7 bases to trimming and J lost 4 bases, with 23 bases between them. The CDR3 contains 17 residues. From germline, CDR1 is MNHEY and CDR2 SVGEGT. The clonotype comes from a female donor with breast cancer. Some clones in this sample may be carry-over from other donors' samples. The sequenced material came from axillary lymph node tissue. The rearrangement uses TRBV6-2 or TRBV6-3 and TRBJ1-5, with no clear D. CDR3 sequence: CASTSLQLGRRNQPQHF. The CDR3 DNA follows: TGTGCCAGCACCTCATTGCAATTGGGCCGCCGTAATCAGCCCCAGCATTTT.